The 28 T cell receptor beta chains below come from one sample, sequenced in a study of long-term antiretroviral therapy in people with HIV. Survey-level resolution applied to immunoSEQ assay v3.0. Some clones are missing from TCRdb's copy, which holds only in-frame ones; the method was immunoSEQ multiplex PCR. The sample contains about 23,000 clones, under 85% of which appear only once. This material consisted of unsorted PBMCs, taken 0.4 years after starting antiretroviral therapy. Receptors originate from a man between 45 and 60 years old with HIV.

CDR3 sequence reads: CASSLGLGDTQYF. In DNA, the CDR3 is TGTGCCAGCAGCCTCGGACTGGGTGATACGCAGTATTTT. V and J are TRBV11-2 and TRBJ2-3; a possible D gene is TRBD2 (5 bases). Germline loops: CDR1 SGHAT, CDR2 FQNNGV. Trimming took off 5 bases at V and 6 bases at J, with 12 bases between the two ends. The CDR3 covers 13 residues.

The chain has TRBV11-1 and TRBJ2-7; 10 bases map to TRBD1. Germline loops: CDR1 SGHAT, CDR2 FQDESV (reference sequence). This CDR3 is built from 15 residues. With 5 bases clipped from V and 6 bases from J, the junction kept 10 bases outside the gene matches. CDR3 sequence: CASSPPGQGFLEQYF. Written as DNA, the CDR3 is TGTGCCAGCAGCCCGCCGGGACAGGGGTTTCTCGAGCAGTACTTC.

J is TRBJ2-1 and V is TRBV29-1; no reliable D call. The V and J ends lost 3 bases and 7 bases respectively, with 4 bases between them. This CDR3 has 10 amino acids. Germline V CDR1 and CDR2: SQVTM, ANQGSEA. CDR3 sequence reads: CSVEGNEQFF. The CDR3 DNA sequence: TGCAGCGTTGAGGGTAATGAGCAGTTCTTC.

The rearrangement joins TRBV6-6 to TRBJ1-2; 9 bases fit TRBD1. The CDR3 extends over 16 amino acids. Germline CDR1 reads MNHNY; CDR2 reads SVGAGI (reference sequence). Germline trimming cut 0 bases from V and 7 bases from J; bases unmatched to any gene: 9. The CDR3 is CASSYSPQGANSGYTF. CDR3 bases: TGTGCCAGCAGTTACTCTCCACAGGGGGCGAACAGTGGCTACACCTTC.

V is TRBV6-1 and J is TRBJ1-4; a possible D gene is TRBD1 (5 bases). The CDR3 sequence is 17 residues long. Germline V gene data show CDR1 as MNHNS and CDR2 as SASEGT. Trimming removed 2 bases at V and 10 bases at J, with 23 bases between. The CDR3 DNA reads as TGTGCCAGCAGTGAAATGGGGGTCGAGGGGCGCGGGGGAAAACTGTTTTTT. Its translation is CASSEMGVEGRGGKLFF.

CDR3 sequence reads: CASSPTSGSSTDTQYF. CDR3 DNA sequence: TGCGCCAGCAGCCCGACTAGCGGTTCTAGCACAGATACGCAGTATTTT. V usage is TRBV5-1 and J usage is TRBJ2-3; TRBD2 matches at 9 bases. Germline lookup yields CDR1 SGHRS and CDR2 YFSETQ. This CDR3 has 16 residues. The J segment lost 0 bases and the V segment lost 4 bases, leaving 6 bases of the junction unmatched.

The chain links TRBV28 to TRBJ1-6; TRBD1 agrees at 8 bases. Germline-derived CDR1 and CDR2 are MDHEN and SYDVKM. V was pared by 1 base and J by 6 bases, with 8 bases of the junction left unmatched. The CDR3 runs 17 residues. Here the CDR3 reads CASSLLQGARSNSPLHF. The CDR3 DNA follows: TGTGCCAGCAGTTTATTGCAGGGGGCACGGAGTAATTCACCCCTCCACTTT.

The chain recombines TRBV10-2 with TRBJ2-3; 10 bases align to TRBD2. CDR1 is WSHSY and CDR2 is SAAADI in the germline V gene. The CDR3 totals 15 residues. V lost 8 bases and J lost 2; bases outside the gene matches: 7. Here the CDR3 DNA reads TGCGCCAGCCGCCCGACTAGCGGGTTCACAGATACGCAGTATTTT. Translated, it gives CASRPTSGFTDTQYF.

V is TRBV5-1 and J is TRBJ1-4; 9 positions agree with TRBD1. The CDR3 spans 14 residues. CDR1 is SGHRS and CDR2 is YFSETQ in the germline V gene. The V gene end was trimmed by 6 bases and the J gene end by 5 bases; junction bases not matched to a gene: 5. In nucleotides, the CDR3 is TGCGCCAGCACCCGAGACAGGGGGAATGAAAAACTGTTTTTT. Protein product: CASTRDRGNEKLFF.

This chain uses TRBV25-1 with TRBJ1-3, with D perhaps TRBD1 (6 bases). Germline lookup yields CDR1 MGHDK and CDR2 SYGVNS. Trimming pared 0 bases from V and 1 base from J, leaving 10 bases between. The CDR3 has 16 amino acids. The CDR3 DNA follows: TGTGCCAGCAGTGAATATCGGGGGCGGTCTGGAAACACCATATATTTT. Translation gives CASSEYRGRSGNTIYF. Combining the CDR3 with reference TRBV25-1 and TRBJ1-3 gives the whole variable domain EADIYQTPRYLVIGTGKKITLECSQTMGHDKMYWYQQDPGMELHLIHYSYGVNSTEKGDLSSESTVSRIRTEHFPLTLESARPSHTSQYLCASSEYRGRSGNTIYFGEGSWLTVV.

The V gene is TRBV6-1, the J gene TRBJ2-3; unclear D gene. CDR1 is MNHNS, CDR2 SASEGT, per germline. CDR3 length: 11 amino acids. Trimming left V 7 bases short and J 6 bases short, with 8 bases between. The CDR3 DNA reads TGTGCCAGCAAGCTTTATGATACGCAGTATTTT. Translated: CASKLYDTQYF.

The J gene is TRBJ1-5, the V gene TRBV2, with 7 bases lining up with TRBD1. This CDR3 has 14 amino acids. Germline V gene sequence: CDR1 SNHLY, CDR2 FYNNEI. J lost 8 bases, V lost 5 bases, and 9 bases had no gene match. The CDR3 nucleotides read TGTGCCAGCAGTATTACAGGGGCTCAGGAGCCCCAGCATTTT. Residues: CASSITGAQEPQHF.

The chain employs TRBV6-5 and TRBJ1-1; the D gene is possibly TRBD1 (5 bases). The CDR3 runs to 11 residues. The germline gives CDR1 MNHEY, CDR2 SVGAGI. Deletions cut 4 bases from V and 8 bases from J, with 8 bases between. CDR3 coding DNA: TGTGCCAGCAGTTTCGGGGGGGAAGCTTTCTTT. This sequence encodes CASSFGGEAFF.

V is TRBV28 and J is TRBJ1-1, with unresolved D. The V gene lost 2 bases and the J gene lost 1 base, with 8 bases spanning the gap. The CDR3 totals 14 residues. The germline V gene has CDR1 MDHEN and CDR2 SYDVKM. In nucleotides, the CDR3 is TGTGCCAGCAGTTTAAAGGACGGGAACACTGAAGCTTTCTTT. It yields the protein CASSLKDGNTEAFF.

This clone was seen more than once but under ten times. V usage is TRBV13 and J usage is TRBJ2-3; tentatively, D is TRBD2 (6 bases). Germline-derived CDR1 and CDR2 are PRHDT and FYEKMQ (reference sequence). CDR3 length: 16 amino acids. The V gene lost 5 bases and the J gene lost 3 bases, with 18 bases spanning the gap. CDR3 amino acids: CASSPSGDRGTDTQYF. In DNA form, the CDR3 reads TGTGCCAGCAGCCCAAGTGGGGACCGGGGGACAGATACGCAGTATTTT. Together with reference TRBV13 and TRBJ2-3, the CDR3 gives the full variable domain: AAGVIQSPRHLIKEKRETATLKCYPIPRHDTVYWYQQGPGQDPQFLISFYEKMQSDKGSIPDRFSAQQFSDYHSELNMSSLELGDSALYFCASSPSGDRGTDTQYFGPGTRLTVL.

The V gene is TRBV10-3, the J gene TRBJ1-1, with a possible D match to TRBD1 (5 bases). CDR3 length equals 13 residues. Germline V gene lookup returns CDR1 ENHRY and CDR2 SYGVKD. Trimming stripped 6 bases from V and 6 bases from J, with 14 bases between. The CDR3 sequence: CAISGLAGAEAFF. In DNA, the CDR3 is TGTGCCATCAGCGGTTTGGCGGGGGCTGAAGCTTTCTTT.

This clone occurred a few times. The CDR3 here is CASSPAGSDRSLNYGYTF. DNA for the CDR3: TGTGCCAGCAGCCCAGCAGGGAGTGACAGGAGCCTTAACTATGGCTACACCTTC. V gene TRBV7-2 combines with J gene TRBJ1-2; TRBD1 is a possible D gene (6 bases). The CDR3 runs to 18 residues. Germline CDR1 reads SGHTA; CDR2 reads FQGNSA. Between the trimmed V and J ends, which lost 5 bases and 1 base, there was a span of 23 bases.

The chain combines TRBV2 with TRBJ2-1; a weak D match, TRBD2 (5 bases). This CDR3 has 14 residues. V gave up 6 bases and J gave up 2 bases, with 11 bases separating them. CDR1 SNHLY and CDR2 FYNNEI come from the germline V gene. In nucleotides, the CDR3 is TGTGCCAGCAGGGAGCTAGCAACCTACAATGAGCAGTTCTTC. Residues: CASRELATYNEQFF.

This clone was recorded once. This chain links TRBV6-5 with TRBJ2-2; perhaps TRBD1 as D (6 bases). Germline V gene data show CDR1 as MNHEY and CDR2 as SVGAGI. Trimming shortened V by 6 bases and J by 4 bases, and 12 bases separated the two germline ends. The CDR3 is 14 amino acids. The CDR3 here is CASSLTGGTGELFF. Written as DNA, the CDR3 is TGTGCCAGCAGCCTGACAGGAGGCACCGGGGAGCTGTTTTTT.

In this sample, this clone turned up a few times. The genes are TRBV4-1 and TRBJ2-7, with 8 nucleotides matching TRBD1. Germline V gene sequence: CDR1 MGHRA, CDR2 YSYEKL. The CDR3 is 14 residues long. Unmatched junction bases numbered 2, after V lost 1 base and J lost 3 bases. Written as DNA, the CDR3 is TGCGCCAGCAGCCAAGCTGGACAGGGCTACGAGCAGTACTTC. Its protein is CASSQAGQGYEQYF.

This rearrangement joins TRBV9 to TRBJ2-7; 13 nucleotides align to TRBD2. The CDR3 is 16 amino acids. V shed 2 bases, J shed 2 bases, and the junction held 4 bases outside the gene matches. Germline CDR1 reads SGDLS; CDR2 reads YYNGEE. The CDR3 sequence is CASSVGGLAGAYEQYF. CDR3 coding DNA: TGTGCCAGCAGCGTCGGAGGACTAGCGGGGGCCTACGAGCAGTACTTC.

In nucleotides, the CDR3 is TGTGCCACCAGCAGTTCAGGGCCCCATCAGCCCCAGCATTTT. Translated: CATSSSGPHQPQHF. The chain recombines TRBV15 with TRBJ1-5; a weak D match, TRBD1 (5 bases). Germline V lookup: CDR1 LNHNV, CDR2 YYDKDF (reference sequence). Trimming left V 3 bases short and J 5 bases short, with 11 bases between. CDR3 size: 14 residues. The full variable domain, completed using reference TRBV15 and TRBJ1-5, is DAMVIQNPRYQVTQFGKPVTLSCSQTLNHNVMYWYQQKSSQAPKLLFHYYDKDFNNEADTPDNFQSRRPNTSFCFLDIRSPGLGDTAMYLCATSSSGPHQPQHFGDGTRLSIL.

The chain joins TRBV11-2 to TRBJ1-1; D gene unclear. This CDR3 contains 15 residues. Trimming left V 5 bases short and J 4 bases short, with 17 bases between. CDR1 is SGHAT and CDR2 is FQNNGV in the germline V gene. The DNA for the CDR3 is TGTGCCAGCAGCCCCAAGACCCGGTGGATCACTGAAGCTTTCTTT. Its translation: CASSPKTRWITEAFF.

The chain employs TRBV5-1 and TRBJ1-1; D is ambiguous. Trimming shortened V by 5 bases and J by 6 bases, and 20 bases separated the two germline ends. This CDR3 is 15 amino acids long. In germline, CDR1 is SGHRS, CDR2 YFSETQ. The DNA of the CDR3 is TGCGCCAGCAGAAGCGGGTACGGGGAAAACGCTGAAGCTTTCTTT. This encodes CASRSGYGENAEAFF.

This clone was seen once. This chain connects TRBV15 to TRBJ2-7; TRBD1 agrees at 9 bases. The J segment lost 6 bases and the V segment lost 3 bases, leaving 12 bases of the junction unmatched. The germline V gene has CDR1 LNHNV and CDR2 YYDKDF (reference sequence). The CDR3 spans 16 residues. CDR3 coding DNA: TGTGCCACCAGCAGGGAAGGTCCGGACAGGGGTGGCGAGCAGTACTTC. Translation gives CATSREGPDRGGEQYF. Using reference TRBV15 and TRBJ2-7 for the parts outside the CDR3, the full variable domain is DAMVIQNPRYQVTQFGKPVTLSCSQTLNHNVMYWYQQKSSQAPKLLFHYYDKDFNNEADTPDNFQSRRPNTSFCFLDIRSPGLGDTAMYLCATSREGPDRGGEQYFGPGTRLTVT.

The rearrangement uses TRBV18 and TRBJ2-7; D possibly corresponds to TRBD1 (6 bases). Germline CDR1 reads KGHSH; CDR2 reads LQKENI. Deletions cut 6 bases from V and 4 bases from J, with 16 bases between. The CDR3 contains 14 residues. Here the CDR3 DNA reads TGTGCCAGCTCTCCTCAAATAGGACAGTACGAGCAGTACTTC. Protein product: CASSPQIGQYEQYF.

The chain is built from TRBV7-9 and TRBJ1-1; D is perhaps TRBD1 (5 bases). The germline V gene has CDR1 SEHNR and CDR2 FQNEAQ (reference sequence). The CDR3 sequence is 14 residues long. Trimming left V 3 bases short and J 1 base short, with 9 bases between. The CDR3 nucleotides are TGTGCCAGCAGCTTTGGGGCGGCGAACACTGAAGCTTTCTTT. It encodes CASSFGAANTEAFF.

The chain couples TRBV27 to TRBJ1-1; D is ambiguous. The V gene's germline CDR1 is MNHEY and CDR2 SMNVEV (reference sequence). V lost 6 bases and J 2 bases, leaving 10 bases between the germline ends. This CDR3 has 13 residues. The CDR3 spells CASSDVTNTEAFF. The CDR3 nucleotides are TGTGCCAGCAGCGATGTCACCAACACTGAAGCTTTCTTT.